This TCR beta chain was retrieved from a study of T-cell memory formation after mild COVID-19 (dated by TCRdb to the early 2020s). Context from the whole study: TCR sequence clusters from the two donors were found to be largely donor specific. T-cell clones expanding and contracting after mild COVID-19 in a couple of donors were tracked by longitudinal TCRalpha and TCRbeta repertoire sequencing. The cohort comprised two young, previously healthy adult volunteers, one female and one male. On the study overall, not on this receptor specifically: Clones that contracted from day 15 to 85 showed balanced CD4/CD8 phenotypes, whereas a second wave of clones that expanded from day 15 to 37 leaned towards CD4+. Only two mild cases were covered in the study, and larger cohorts including severe cases with pre-infection samples were considered necessary. SARS-CoV-2 specificity of the second-wave clones peaking on day 37 was not confirmed. Contracting CD4+ clones turned up mainly in the CM and EM memory subsets, whereas EMRA was where CD8+ clones were enriched. Some responding clones were found in pre-infection memory, which suggests that pre-existing cross-reactive memory T cells took part in the SARS-CoV-2 response.

Sequencing was performed on an Illumina NovaSeq 6000. Using 5'RACE with constant-segment primers, TCRalpha and TCRbeta cDNA libraries were constructed, with sample barcodes and unique molecular identifiers added in the process. Trizol reagent was used to extract RNA from every sample. Amplification of the libraries took two PCR steps, and the second step added a second sample barcode plus Illumina TruSeq adapters. Sequencing of the libraries was done on an Illumina NovaSeq, producing 2 x 150 bp paired-end reads. The source study handled its data this way. Demultiplexing of reads and collapsing into UMI-guided consensus sequences were performed with migec v1.2.7. Using mixcr v2.1.11, the UMI consensuses were aligned to TRA and TRB V and J templates and assembled into clonotypes. Clonotypes were classified as expanded or contracted when called significant by both edgeR and NoisET, with noise models trained on biological replicates. edgeR calls used a false discovery rate-adjusted p below 0.01 and a log2 fold-change threshold of 1. As an exploratory analysis of dynamics, max-normalized trajectories of the 1000 most abundant clonotypes were examined by PCA with hierarchical clustering. The CD4 or CD8 phenotype of responding clones was assigned using the separately sequenced CD4+ and CD8+ repertoires. In-frame beta chains were kept once TCRdb had trimmed the public reads at Q25 with fastp and called clones with MiXCR. When rows share a CDR3 protein, they turn into one entry using the most common DNA and genes. TCRdb, not the original authors, processed these V and J calls. Within this sample are 450,000 to 650,000 distinct CDR3 sequences, with about 20% of them counted one time only. Jointly, the top ten make up approximately 8.4% of the sample.

With regard to this clonotype: Its antigen is unknown. No per-base quality is available; no much larger clone lies one base away.

Taken from cysteine to phenylalanine, the CDR3 has 14 residues. Only the CDR3 DNA stays, 42 bases, in frame from base 1. V loses 6 bases of germline sequence and J loses 7 bases, and the interval between the two ends is 21 bases. CDR1 and CDR2 were assigned from the germline V gene (reference sequence) as DFQATT and SNEGSKA. Ficoll-Paque density gradient centrifugation was used to isolate PBMCs. The chain is made from TRBV20-1 and TRBJ1-2; the D gene cannot be named for sure. The receptor comes from an adult woman who had mild COVID-19 (a few samples of this study predate the infection). The sample titles of this study are shuffled in the database, so cell type and time point are left out; the donor was told from shared clones. The sequenced sample was PBMCs or a T cell subset sorted from them (not recorded which). The CDR3 protein sequence reads: CSAPSDRSSGGYTF. The nucleotides are TGCAGTGCCCCATCTGACCGTTCATCTGGTGGCTACACCTTC.